Following are 5 T cell receptor beta chains from one sample sequenced in a study of T cell changes during pregnancy in multiple sclerosis. Generated by immunoSEQ multiplex PCR, the TCRdb table keeps only in-frame clones and is missing some. The sample has about 89,000 clones; 90% to 95% are singletons. The sequencing used peripheral blood, collected in the third trimester of pregnancy. The receptors were gathered from a female donor with multiple sclerosis, enrolled in a pregnancy study.

The chain has TRBV27 and TRBJ1-5; TRBD1 matches 8 bases. The CDR3 spans 14 residues. Germline trimming cut 2 bases from V and 7 bases from J; bases unmatched to any gene: 4. CDR1 MNHEY and CDR2 SMNVEV come from the germline V gene (reference sequence). CDR3 region: CASSLAGGRQPQHF. CDR3 DNA sequence: TGTGCCAGCAGTTTAGCAGGGGGCAGACAGCCCCAGCATTTT.

The rearrangement uses TRBV6-1 and TRBJ1-2; D is uncertain. Germline V CDR1 and CDR2: MNHNS, SASEGT. This CDR3 is 14 amino acids long. Trimming removed 1 base from V and 6 bases from J, with 12 bases in between. CDR3 bases: TGTGCCAGCAGTGAAGGCGGCCGGCGGAATGGCTACACCTTC. Its protein is CASSEGGRRNGYTF.

This chain connects TRBV7-9 to TRBJ1-2, with 11 nucleotides matching TRBD1. Germline assignment: CDR1 SEHNR and CDR2 FQNEAQ (reference sequence). CDR3 length equals 15 residues. The V segment lost 5 bases and the J segment 6 bases; nucleotides outside the gene matches: 8. The CDR3 coding sequence is TGTGCCAGCAGCCGTACCGGACAGGGGGCTGATGGCTACACCTTC. It codes for CASSRTGQGADGYTF. Variable domain in full (rest from reference TRBV7-9 and TRBJ1-2): DTGVSQNPRHKITKRGQNVTFRCDPISEHNRLYWYRQTLGQGPEFLTYFQNEAQLEKSRLLSDRFSAERPKGSFSTLEIQRTEQGDSAMYLCASSRTGQGADGYTFGSGTRLTVV.

The chain recombines TRBV5-1 with TRBJ2-1, with TRBD1 matching 9 bases. V lost 7 bases to trimming and J lost 0 bases; unmatched junction nucleotides: 5. Germline lookup yields CDR1 SGHRS and CDR2 YFSETQ. This CDR3 region has 15 residues. CDR3 region: CASGTGISSYNEQFF. CDR3 bases: TGCGCCAGCGGGACAGGGATTAGCTCCTACAATGAGCAGTTCTTC.

This clone occurred once. This rearrangement joins TRBV27 to TRBJ1-2; D unclear. V was trimmed by 0 bases and J by 5 bases, leaving 7 bases between them. The CDR3 contains 13 residues. From germline, CDR1 is MNHEY and CDR2 SMNVEV (reference sequence). The CDR3 is CASSLSRRYGYTF. For the CDR3, the DNA is TGTGCCAGCAGTTTATCGAGGAGGTATGGCTACACCTTC.